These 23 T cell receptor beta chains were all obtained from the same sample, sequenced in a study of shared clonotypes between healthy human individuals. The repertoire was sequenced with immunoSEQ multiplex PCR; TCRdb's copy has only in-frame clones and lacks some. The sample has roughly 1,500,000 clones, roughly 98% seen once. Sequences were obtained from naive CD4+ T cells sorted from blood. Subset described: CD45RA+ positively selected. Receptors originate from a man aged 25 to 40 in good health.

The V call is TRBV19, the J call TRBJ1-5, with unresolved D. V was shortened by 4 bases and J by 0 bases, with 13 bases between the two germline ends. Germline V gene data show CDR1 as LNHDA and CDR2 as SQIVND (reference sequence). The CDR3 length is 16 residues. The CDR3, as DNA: TGTGCCAGTAGTACCCAAAACCCGAATAGCAATCAGCCCCAGCATTTT. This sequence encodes CASSTQNPNSNQPQHF. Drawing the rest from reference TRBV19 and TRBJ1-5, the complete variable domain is DGGITQSPKYLFRKEGQNVTLSCEQNLNHDAMYWYRQDPGQGLRLIYYSQIVNDFQKGDIAEGYSVSREKKESFPLTVTSAQKNPTAFYLCASSTQNPNSNQPQHFGDGTRLSIL.

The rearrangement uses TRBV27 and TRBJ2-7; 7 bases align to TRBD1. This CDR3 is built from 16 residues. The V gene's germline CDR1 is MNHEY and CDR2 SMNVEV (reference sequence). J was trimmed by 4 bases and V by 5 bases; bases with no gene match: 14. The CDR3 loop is CASSPTTGTARYEQYF. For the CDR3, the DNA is TGTGCCAGCAGTCCTACTACCGGGACAGCGAGATACGAGCAGTACTTC.

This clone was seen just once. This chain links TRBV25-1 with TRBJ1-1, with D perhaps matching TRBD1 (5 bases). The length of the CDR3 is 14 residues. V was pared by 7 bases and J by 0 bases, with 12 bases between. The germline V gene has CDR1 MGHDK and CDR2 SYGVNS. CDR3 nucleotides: TGTGCCAGCACCAACTGGGGGGTGAACACTGAAGCTTTCTTT. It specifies CASTNWGVNTEAFF.

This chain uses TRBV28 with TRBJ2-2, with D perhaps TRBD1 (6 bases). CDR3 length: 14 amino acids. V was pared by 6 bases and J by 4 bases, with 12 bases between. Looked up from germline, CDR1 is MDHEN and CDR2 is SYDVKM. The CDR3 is CASSKGDITGELFF. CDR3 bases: TGTGCCAGCAGCAAGGGGGACATCACCGGGGAGCTGTTTTTT.

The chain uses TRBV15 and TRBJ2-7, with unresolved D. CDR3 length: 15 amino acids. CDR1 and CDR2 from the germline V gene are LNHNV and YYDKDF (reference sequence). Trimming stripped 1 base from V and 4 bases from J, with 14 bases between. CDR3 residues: CATSRADDRGYEQYF. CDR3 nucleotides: TGTGCCACCAGCAGAGCCGACGACCGTGGGTACGAGCAGTACTTC.

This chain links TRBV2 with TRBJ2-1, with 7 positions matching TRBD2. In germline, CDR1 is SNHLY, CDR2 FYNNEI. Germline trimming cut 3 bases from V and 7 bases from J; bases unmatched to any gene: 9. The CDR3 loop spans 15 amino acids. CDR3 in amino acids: CASSDVKGRGNEQFF. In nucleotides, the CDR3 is TGTGCCAGCAGTGATGTAAAGGGGCGGGGGAATGAGCAGTTCTTC.

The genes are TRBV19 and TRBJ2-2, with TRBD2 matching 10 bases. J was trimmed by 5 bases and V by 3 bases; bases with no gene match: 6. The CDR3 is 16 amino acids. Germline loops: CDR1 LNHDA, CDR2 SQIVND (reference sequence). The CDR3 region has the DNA TGTGCCAGTAGTATGCTAGCGGGAGTACAAACCGGGGAGCTGTTTTTT. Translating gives CASSMLAGVQTGELFF.

The CDR3 spells CASSLGFSRLQYF. DNA for the CDR3: TGTGCCAGCAGCTTAGGATTCTCCCGTCTACAGTACTTC. The gene calls are TRBV11-2 and TRBJ2-7; D uncertain. This CDR3 spans 13 amino acids. The germline gives CDR1 SGHAT, CDR2 FQNNGV. Trimming removed 1 base at V and 10 bases at J, with 14 bases between.

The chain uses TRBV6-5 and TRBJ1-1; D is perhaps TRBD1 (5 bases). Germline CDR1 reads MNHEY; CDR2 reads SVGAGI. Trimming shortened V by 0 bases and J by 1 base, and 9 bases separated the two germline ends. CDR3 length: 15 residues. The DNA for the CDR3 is TGTGCCAGCAGTTACTCGCCTCAGGGGAACACTGAAGCTTTCTTT. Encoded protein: CASSYSPQGNTEAFF.

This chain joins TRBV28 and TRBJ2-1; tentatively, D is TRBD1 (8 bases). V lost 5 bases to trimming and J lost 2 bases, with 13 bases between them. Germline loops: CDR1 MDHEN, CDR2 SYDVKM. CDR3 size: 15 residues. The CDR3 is CASSATGGAYNEQFF. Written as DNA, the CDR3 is TGTGCCAGCAGTGCCACAGGGGGGGCCTACAATGAGCAGTTCTTC.

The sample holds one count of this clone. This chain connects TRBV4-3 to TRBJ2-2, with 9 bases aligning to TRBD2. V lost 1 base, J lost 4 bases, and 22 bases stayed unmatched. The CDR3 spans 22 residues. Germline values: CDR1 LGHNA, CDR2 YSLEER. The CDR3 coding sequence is TGCGCCAGCAGCCAAGCGGCCACGGGGGGGCCTGGCGGGAGGGCCATCACCGGGGAGCTGTTTTTT. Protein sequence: CASSQAATGGPGGRAITGELFF.

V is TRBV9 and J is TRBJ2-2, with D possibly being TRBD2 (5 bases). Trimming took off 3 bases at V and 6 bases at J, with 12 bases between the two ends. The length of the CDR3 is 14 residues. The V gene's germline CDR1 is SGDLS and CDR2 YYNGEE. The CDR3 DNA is TGTGCCAGCAGCGCCACCTCCGGGGCCGGGGAGCTGTTTTTT. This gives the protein CASSATSGAGELFF.

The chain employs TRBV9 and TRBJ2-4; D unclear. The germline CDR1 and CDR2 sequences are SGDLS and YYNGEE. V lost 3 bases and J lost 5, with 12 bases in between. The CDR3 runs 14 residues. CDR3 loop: CASSGGRTQNIQYF. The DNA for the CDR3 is TGTGCCAGCAGCGGCGGACGGACCCAAAACATTCAGTACTTC.

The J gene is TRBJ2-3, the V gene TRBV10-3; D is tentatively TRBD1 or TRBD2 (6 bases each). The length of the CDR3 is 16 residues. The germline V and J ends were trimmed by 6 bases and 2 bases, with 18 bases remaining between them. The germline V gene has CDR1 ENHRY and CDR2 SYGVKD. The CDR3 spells CAIRFGGLALTDTQYF. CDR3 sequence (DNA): TGTGCCATCAGATTTGGGGGGCTAGCTCTCACAGATACGCAGTATTTT.

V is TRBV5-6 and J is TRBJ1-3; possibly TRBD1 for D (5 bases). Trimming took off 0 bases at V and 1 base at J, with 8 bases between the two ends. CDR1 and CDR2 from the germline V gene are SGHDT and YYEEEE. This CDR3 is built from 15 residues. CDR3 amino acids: CASSLGRGSGNTIYF. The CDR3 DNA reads TGTGCCAGCAGCTTGGGAAGGGGTTCTGGAAACACCATATATTTT.

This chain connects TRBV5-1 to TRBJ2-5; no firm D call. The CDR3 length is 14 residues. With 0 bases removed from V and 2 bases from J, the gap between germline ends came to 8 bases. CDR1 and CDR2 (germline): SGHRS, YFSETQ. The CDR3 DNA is TGCGCCAGCAGCTTGGATCACCCTCAAGAGACCCAGTACTTC. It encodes CASSLDHPQETQYF.

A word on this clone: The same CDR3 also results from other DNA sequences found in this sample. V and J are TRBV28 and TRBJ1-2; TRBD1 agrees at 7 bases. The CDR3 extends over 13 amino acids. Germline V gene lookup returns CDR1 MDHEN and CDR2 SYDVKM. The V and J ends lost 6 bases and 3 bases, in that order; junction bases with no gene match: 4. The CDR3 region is CASSSTGYYGYTF. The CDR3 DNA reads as TGTGCCAGCAGCTCGACAGGGTACTATGGCTACACCTTC.

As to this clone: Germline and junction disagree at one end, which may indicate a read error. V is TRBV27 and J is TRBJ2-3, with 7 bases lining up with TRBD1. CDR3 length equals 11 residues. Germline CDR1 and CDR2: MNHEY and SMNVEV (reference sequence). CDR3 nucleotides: TGTACCAGCACACAGGGGGATACGCAGTATTTT. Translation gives CTSTQGDTQYF.

CDR3 sequence: CASSERGGLAMPDNEQFF. CDR3 DNA: TGCGCCAGCAGTGAAAGAGGCGGGCTAGCCATGCCCGACAATGAGCAGTTCTTC. The V gene is TRBV10-2, the J gene TRBJ2-1; D perhaps matches TRBD2 (5 bases). The germline V gene has CDR1 WSHSY and CDR2 SAAADI. V gave up 3 bases and J gave up 5 bases, with 23 bases separating them. The CDR3 spans 18 residues.

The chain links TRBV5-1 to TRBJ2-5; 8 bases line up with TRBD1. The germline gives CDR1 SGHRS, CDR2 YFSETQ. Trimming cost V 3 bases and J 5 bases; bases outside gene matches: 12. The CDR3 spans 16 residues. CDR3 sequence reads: CASSSSPRGPGETQYF. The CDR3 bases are TGCGCCAGCAGCTCCTCCCCCAGGGGGCCAGGGGAGACCCAGTACTTC.

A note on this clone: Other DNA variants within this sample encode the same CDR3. In DNA, the CDR3 is TGCGCCAGCAGCCCGGGACCACAAGAGACCCAGTACTTC. It is translated as CASSPGPQETQYF. V is TRBV5-1 and J is TRBJ2-5; D is perhaps TRBD1 or TRBD2 (5 bases each). The CDR3 has 13 amino acids. Germline-derived CDR1 and CDR2 are SGHRS and YFSETQ. Trimming cost V 4 bases and J 2 bases, with 9 bases left between them. The whole variable domain, remainder taken from reference TRBV5-1 and TRBJ2-5, is KAGVTQTPRYLIKTRGQQVTLSCSPISGHRSVSWYQQTPGQGLQFLFEYFSETQRNKGNFPGRFSGRQFSNSRSEMNVSTLELGDSALYLCASSPGPQETQYFGPGTRLLVL.

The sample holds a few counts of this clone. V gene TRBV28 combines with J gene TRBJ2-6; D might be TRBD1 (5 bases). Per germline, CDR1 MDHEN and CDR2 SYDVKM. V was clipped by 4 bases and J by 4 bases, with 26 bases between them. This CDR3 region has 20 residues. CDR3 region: CASSSTTRVRALSGANVLTF. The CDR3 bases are TGTGCCAGCAGTTCGACGACCAGGGTTAGGGCGCTGTCCGGGGCCAACGTCCTGACTTTC.

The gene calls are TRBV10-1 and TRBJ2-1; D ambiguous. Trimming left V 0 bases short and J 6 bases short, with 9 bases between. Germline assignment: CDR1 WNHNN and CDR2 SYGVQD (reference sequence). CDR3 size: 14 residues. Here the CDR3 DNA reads TGCGCCAGCAGTGAGTCGTATGTTTCCAATGAGCAGTTCTTC. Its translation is CASSESYVSNEQFF.